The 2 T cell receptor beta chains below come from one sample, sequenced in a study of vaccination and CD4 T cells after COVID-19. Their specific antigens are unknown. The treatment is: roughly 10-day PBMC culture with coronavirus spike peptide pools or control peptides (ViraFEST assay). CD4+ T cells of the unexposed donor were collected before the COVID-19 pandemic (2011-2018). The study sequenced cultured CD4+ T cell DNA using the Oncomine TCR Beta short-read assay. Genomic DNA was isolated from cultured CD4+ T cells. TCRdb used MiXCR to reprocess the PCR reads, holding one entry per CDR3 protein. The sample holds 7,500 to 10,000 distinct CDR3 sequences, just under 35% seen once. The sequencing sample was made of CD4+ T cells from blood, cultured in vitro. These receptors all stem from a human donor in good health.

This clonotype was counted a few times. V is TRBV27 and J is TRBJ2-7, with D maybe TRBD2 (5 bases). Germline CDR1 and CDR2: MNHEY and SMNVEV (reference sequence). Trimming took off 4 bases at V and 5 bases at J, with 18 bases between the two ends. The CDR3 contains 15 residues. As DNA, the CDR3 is TGTGCCAGCAGTTCCACCCTCCGTGCGGGCCACGAGCAGTACTTC. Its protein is CASSSTLRAGHEQYF.

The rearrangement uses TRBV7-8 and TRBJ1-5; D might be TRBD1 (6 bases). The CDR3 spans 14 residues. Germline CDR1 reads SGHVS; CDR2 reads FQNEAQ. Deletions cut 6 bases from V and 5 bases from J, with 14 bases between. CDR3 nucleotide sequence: TGTGCCAGCAGTGGGGGCGGGGTTGATCAGCCCCAGCATTTT. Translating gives CASSGGGVDQPQHF. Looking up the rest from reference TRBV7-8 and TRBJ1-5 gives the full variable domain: GAGVSQSPRYKVAKRGQDVALRCDPISGHVSLFWYQQALGQGPEFLTYFQNEAQLDKSGLPSDRFFAERPEGSVSTLKIQRTQQEDSAVYLCASSGGGVDQPQHFGDGTRLSIL.